What follows are 15 T cell receptor beta chains derived from one specimen sequenced in a study of T cells after yellow fever vaccination. One entry per CDR3 protein results from TCRdb running MiXCR on the 5' RACE reads. The sample shows 120,000 or so distinct CDR3 sequences, about 7.2% of them seen only once. The sequencing used CD4+ T cells sorted from PBMCs, collected about 49 days after the first yellow fever vaccination. The source is a man aged 18 to 29 who received the YFV17D yellow fever vaccine.

There are a few counts of this clonotype. V usage is TRBV5-1 and J usage is TRBJ2-5; 8 bases align to TRBD1. Germline lookup yields CDR1 SGHRS and CDR2 YFSETQ. This CDR3 is 13 amino acids long. V dropped 5 bases and J dropped 4; count of bases not matched to a gene: 4. The CDR3 is CASRQGVSETQYF. CDR3 sequence (DNA): TGCGCCAGCAGACAGGGGGTGTCAGAGACCCAGTACTTC.

This clonotype was recorded at least ten times. V and J are TRBV5-1 and TRBJ2-3, with D tentatively TRBD1 (5 bases). Germline-derived CDR1 and CDR2 are SGHRS and YFSETQ. CDR3 size: 14 residues. Trimming pared 7 bases from V and 5 bases from J, leaving 17 bases between. The CDR3 region is CASVFGQGEDTQYF. The CDR3 nucleotides read TGCGCCAGCGTATTTGGGCAGGGTGAAGATACGCAGTATTTT.

This clonotype was seen repeatedly, ten times or more. The junction departs from the called germline gene at one end, perhaps through a read error. The chain has TRBV4-1 and TRBJ2-3, with 9 positions matching TRBD2. CDR1 is MGHRA, CDR2 YSYEKL, per germline. The CDR3 loop spans 15 amino acids. CDR3 in amino acids: CASSLGLAGTDTQYF. Here the CDR3 DNA reads TGTGCCAGCAGCTTAGGCCTAGCGGGGACAGATACGCAGTATTTT.

This clonotype was counted many times. The V and J genes are TRBV28 and TRBJ2-7; 8 bases are shared with TRBD2. Trimming took 6 bases from V and 2 from J; bases not matched to a gene: 12. CDR3 size: 16 residues. Germline CDR1 and CDR2: MDHEN and SYDVKM. The CDR3 loop reads CASSLSGGGHAYEQYV. DNA for the CDR3: TGTGCCAGCAGCCTTTCCGGGGGGGGCCATGCCTACGAGCAGTACGTC.

This clonotype was seen repeatedly, ten times or more. The chain has TRBV9 and TRBJ2-7, with a weak D call TRBD1 (6 bases). Germline-derived CDR1 and CDR2 are SGDLS and YYNGEE. The CDR3 contains 13 residues. Trimming left V 3 bases short and J 7 bases short, with 14 bases between. CDR3 in DNA: TGTGCCAGCAGCGAAACAGGGTTGGGGGAGCAGTACTTC. The encoded protein is CASSETGLGEQYF.

This clonotype was seen at least ten times. V and J are TRBV6-5 and TRBJ2-7; 7 bases are a match to TRBD2. J gave up 12 bases and V 10 bases, and 6 bases lay outside the gene matches. The CDR3 loop spans 9 amino acids. Germline assignment: CDR1 MNHEY and CDR2 SVGAGI. CDR3 DNA sequence: TGTGCCACATGGACTAGGCGGTACTTC. It specifies CATWTRRYF.

Ten or more counts support this clonotype. The chain carries TRBV7-2 and TRBJ1-2; D might be TRBD1 (6 bases). CDR1 is SGHTA, CDR2 FQGNSA, per germline. Trimming pared 5 bases from V and 2 bases from J, leaving 9 bases between. The CDR3 extends over 13 amino acids. The DNA for the CDR3 is TGTGCCAGCAGCCAAGGACAGAACTATGGCTACACCTTC. Its protein is CASSQGQNYGYTF.

This clonotype was counted many times. V gene TRBV5-1 combines with J gene TRBJ2-7, with 8 bases matching TRBD1. CDR3 length: 14 residues. V was pared by 0 bases and J by 3 bases, with 2 bases of the junction left unmatched. Germline CDR1 is SGHRS and CDR2 is YFSETQ. The DNA of the CDR3 is TGCGCCAGCAGCTTGGCCGGGACAGGCTACGAGCAGTACTTC. Translation gives CASSLAGTGYEQYF.

This clonotype appeared many times. This chain uses TRBV7-3 with TRBJ2-7, with 13 positions matching TRBD2. The CDR3 covers 18 residues. J lost 6 bases, V lost 8 bases, and 19 bases had no gene match. CDR1 and CDR2 from the germline V gene are SGHTA and FQGTGA. The CDR3 nucleotides are TGTGCCAGCCTCCTAGTGGCCGGGACTAGCGGGGTGGTCTGCGAGCAGTACTTC. Its translation: CASLLVAGTSGVVCEQYF.

This clonotype occurred many times. The J gene is TRBJ2-7, the V gene TRBV4-1; perhaps TRBD1 as D (5 bases). Per the germline V gene, CDR1 is MGHRA and CDR2 is YSYEKL. Trimming stripped 4 bases from V and 1 base from J, with 11 bases between. This CDR3 contains 14 residues. In DNA form, the CDR3 reads TGCGCCAGCAGCCTACGCTCAGGGTCCTACGAGCAGTACGTC. This codes for CASSLRSGSYEQYV.

This clonotype was seen ten or more times. The chain carries TRBV5-1 and TRBJ2-5; the match to TRBD2 covers 7 bases. The CDR3 runs to 14 residues. V was clipped by 0 bases and J by 7 bases; unmatched bases: 6. Germline assignment: CDR1 SGHRS and CDR2 YFSETQ. The CDR3 DNA reads as TGCGCCAGCAGCTTGGAGCGGACTAGTCCGACCCAGTACTTC. It codes for CASSLERTSPTQYF.

The chain combines TRBV5-1 with TRBJ1-1, with D unresolved. This CDR3 is built from 12 residues. CDR1 is SGHRS and CDR2 is YFSETQ in the germline V gene. Deletions cut 4 bases from V and 7 bases from J, with 11 bases between. Here the CDR3 DNA reads TGCGCCAGCAGCCAATCGAACGGTGAAGCTTTCTTT. It yields the protein CASSQSNGEAFF.

This clonotype was picked up many times. The chain joins TRBV5-1 to TRBJ2-7; D possibly corresponds to TRBD1 (6 bases). Per germline, CDR1 SGHRS and CDR2 YFSETQ. V was shortened by 5 bases and J by 3 bases, with 21 bases between the two germline ends. There are 16 residues in the CDR3. The CDR3 coding sequence is TGCGCCAGCAGATGGACTCCGGGACAAGTAATCTACGAGCAGTACTTC. This translates into CASRWTPGQVIYEQYF.

This clonotype has ten or more counts. V and J are TRBV7-2 and TRBJ1-2, with a possible D match to TRBD1 (6 bases). The germline gives CDR1 SGHTA, CDR2 FQGNSA. Trimming took 5 bases from V and 7 from J, leaving 20 bases between them. The CDR3 is made up of 15 amino acids. The CDR3 sequence: CASSTQHIQGTGYTF. The DNA for the CDR3 is TGTGCCAGCAGCACCCAGCACATACAGGGCACTGGCTACACCTTC. The variable domain in full, with the rest retrieved from reference TRBV7-2 and TRBJ1-2, is GAGVSQSPSNKVTEKGKDVELRCDPISGHTALYWYRQSLGQGLEFLIYFQGNSAPDKSGLPSDRFSAERTGGSVSTLTIQRTQQEDSAVYLCASSTQHIQGTGYTFGSGTRLTVV.

This clonotype was detected ten times or more. The chain couples TRBV12-3 or TRBV12-4 to TRBJ1-2, with D hard to call. V was shortened by 3 bases and J by 0 bases, with 5 bases between the two germline ends. There are 13 residues in the CDR3. The CDR3: CASSFLANYGYTF. Written as DNA, the CDR3 is TGTGCCAGCAGTTTCTTGGCTAACTATGGCTACACCTTC.